This T cell receptor (beta chain) was identified in a study of T cells after yellow fever vaccination (dated 2019 in TCRdb). Notes on the research overall: The SMART-Seq v4 Ultra Low Input RNA kit was used to prepare libraries from fractions with low cell numbers. Bulk TCR alpha and beta repertoires were sequenced longitudinally to track T-cell clones before and after primary and booster YFV17D yellow fever vaccination. Two healthy male donors, one aged 18 to 30 and one aged 30 to 39 years, were included in the cohort. Blood was drawn at multiple timepoints before and after primary and secondary immunization, with bulk PBMC replicates and cell subsets isolated.

The study at large found these results: After the booster, most clones that had expanded after primary vaccination were detected again (about 95% of CD4 and 88% of CD8), suggesting broad maintenance of memory. The study included only two donors, which limits how far the findings can be generalized. Computational filtering was needed because FACS-sorted repertoires could contain abundant contaminating clonotypes from the bulk population. A small fraction of clonotypes appeared in both the CD4 and CD8 compartments, likely as a result of convergent recombination. The secondary T-cell response was weaker than the primary response but faster, peaking on day 5 instead of day 15.

Synthesis of TCR cDNA relied on 5'RACE template switching, a step that introduced a universal primer site along with unique molecular identifiers. cDNA synthesis was primed from both the TCR alpha and TCR beta constant segments. Library amplification involved two PCR steps, and the second step added sample barcodes and sequencing adapters. Sequencing of the libraries was done on either Illumina HiSeq 2500 (2x100 bp) or NovaSeq (2x150 bp). The authors' analysis ran thus. MIGEC handled demultiplexing of reads and collapsing into UMI consensus sequences, while MiXCR performed V(D)J alignment. Clonotypes responding to the vaccine were identified with edgeR on replicate PBMC samples, with the criteria of FDR below 0.01 and a log2 fold change above 5 up to day 15. Bulk clonotypes were assigned CD4 or CD8 identity according to which sequenced CD4 or CD8 repertoire held them at higher abundance. The public sequencing data were trimmed at Q25 with fastp and processed into clonotypes with MiXCR by TCRdb, which kept only in-frame beta chains. Every CDR3 protein is listed once, alongside the most common genes and DNA of its rows. TCRdb's processing, not the authors' own work, is the source of the V and J calls. This sample lists hundreds of thousands of distinct CDR3 sequences; 9% to 15% were detected once. The ten most abundant clones make up more than 13% of the sample.

The junction shows trimming of 4 bases on V and 6 bases on J, plus 12 bases between the germline ends. From a lookup of the germline V gene, CDR1 and CDR2 are KGHSH and LQKENI. Its CDR3 holds 13 amino acids, cysteine through phenylalanine. The read is trimmed to its CDR3 DNA, 39 bases read in frame from base 1. The treatment or condition label, as the study defines it: live attenuated yellow fever vaccine strain. At each blood-draw timepoint, two biological replicates of bulk PBMCs were collected. PBMCs were isolated from peripheral blood using a standard Ficoll-Paque protocol. TriZol was used to extract RNA from bulk PBMCs, CD4 and CD8 fractions, and dextramer-positive and dextramer-negative fractions. With regard to this clonotype: Its antigen has not been determined. Nothing much larger sits one base from this clone, and base qualities are not available.

The source is a man aged 25-45 years who received the YFV17D yellow fever vaccine. The sample here was PBMCs, taken on the day of the yellow fever booster vaccination. The chain joins TRBV18 to TRBJ1-2, with a weak D call of TRBD1 (6 bases match). Here the CDR3 is given as CASSQLQGDGYTF. The nucleotide sequence is given as TGTGCCAGCTCACAACTACAGGGTGATGGCTACACCTTC. Here the CDR3 is joined to the reference TRBV18 and TRBJ1-2 genes, and the full variable domain is: NAGVMQNPRHLVRRRGQEARLRCSPMKGHSHVYWYRQLPEEGLKFMVYLQKENIIDESGMPKERFSAEFPKEGPSILRIQQVVRGDSAAYFCASSQLQGDGYTFGSGTRLTVV.